A single sample is the source of the 7 T cell receptor beta chains below, sequenced in a study of blood T cell repertoires in COVID-19. Using immunoSEQ multiplex PCR, the repertoire was profiled, and TCRdb retains in-frame clones only, with some absent. The repertoire holds some 70,000 clones, with about 90% as singletons. The source material was peripheral blood. The receptors originated from a human donor in a cohort sampled during active COVID-19.

The J gene is TRBJ2-3, the V gene TRBV5-1, with 11 bases fitting TRBD2. This CDR3 contains 15 residues. Germline CDR1 SGHRS, CDR2 YFSETQ. The trim removed 2 bases at V and 5 bases at J, leaving 4 bases unmatched. The CDR3 DNA sequence: TGCGCCAGCAGCTTTAGCGGGGGGGGCGGAGATACGCAGTATTTT. Its protein is CASSFSGGGGDTQYF.

The sample holds one count of this clone. CDR3 region: CASSLAFSYEQYF. CDR3 DNA: TGTGCCAGCAGCTTAGCGTTTAGTTACGAGCAGTACTTC. J is TRBJ2-7 and V is TRBV7-9; no definite D call. V lost 0 bases, J lost 4 bases, and 7 bases lay in between. Germline CDR1 and CDR2: SEHNR and FQNEAQ (reference sequence). The CDR3 runs 13 residues.

This clone has a handful of counts. This chain joins TRBV19 and TRBJ2-7; the match to TRBD2 covers 7 bases. Trimming cost V 4 bases and J 4 bases; bases outside gene matches: 4. This CDR3 comprises 13 residues. CDR1 is LNHDA, CDR2 SQIVND, per germline (reference sequence). CDR3 DNA sequence: TGTGCCAGTAGTAGGGGGGGTAGGTACGAGCAGTACTTC. Protein: CASSRGGRYEQYF. Looking up the rest from reference TRBV19 and TRBJ2-7 gives the full variable domain: DGGITQSPKYLFRKEGQNVTLSCEQNLNHDAMYWYRQDPGQGLRLIYYSQIVNDFQKGDIAEGYSVSREKKESFPLTVTSAQKNPTAFYLCASSRGGRYEQYFGPGTRLTVT.

CDR3 bases: TGTGCCAGCAGCCTGGGACAGGGTCGTGACACCTTC. Residues: CASSLGQGRDTF. The chain couples TRBV7-2 to TRBJ1-2; TRBD1 matches 9 bases. This CDR3 spans 12 amino acids. Germline CDR1 is SGHTA and CDR2 is FQGNSA. The J segment lost 12 bases and the V segment lost 5 bases, leaving 7 bases of the junction unmatched.

This clone has a single count. This chain joins TRBV24-1 and TRBJ1-2, with 8 positions matching TRBD1. The ends lost 8 bases at V and 8 bases at J; junction bases unmatched: 21. CDR1 KGHDR and CDR2 SFDVKD come from the germline V gene. This CDR3 comprises 17 residues. CDR3 in amino acids: CATKCSDRARLRRGYTF. The CDR3 region has the DNA TGTGCCACCAAATGTTCGGACAGGGCGAGGCTAAGAAGGGGCTACACCTTC.

The chain carries TRBV3-1 (or the pseudogene TRBV3-2) and TRBJ1-1, with a possible D match to TRBD1 (5 bases). CDR1 and CDR2 (germline): LGHDT, YNNKEL (reference sequence). Trimming removed 5 bases from V and 1 base from J, with 17 bases in between. The CDR3 covers 16 residues. CDR3 DNA sequence: TGTGCCAGCAGCTCCCGGACACCCCTGGGGAACACTGAAGCTTTCTTT. Translating gives CASSSRTPLGNTEAFF.

This clone was observed a few times. The chain combines TRBV18 with TRBJ1-1; no definite D call. V was clipped by 4 bases and J by 1 base, with 10 bases between them. The CDR3 runs to 14 residues. Germline assignment: CDR1 KGHSH and CDR2 LQKENI. The DNA of the CDR3 is TGTGCCAGCTCACAAGGACTGGGGAACACTGAAGCTTTCTTT. This encodes CASSQGLGNTEAFF.